One and the same sample provided the 32 T cell receptor beta chains below, sequenced in a study of identical twins. TCRdb recomputed calls from the 5' RACE reads with MiXCR, one row per CDR3 protein. Of 300,000 to 400,000 distinct CDR3 sequences detected, 9% to 15% appear once; the ten largest clones hold just over 7%. The same sample was also used in a study of yellow fever vaccine responses in identical twins.

The sequenced material came from CD8+ T cells sorted from blood. The receptors were sampled from a woman under 30 in good health.

This clonotype occurred a few times. V and J are TRBV9 and TRBJ2-3; tentative D call: TRBD2 (6 bases). CDR3 length: 16 residues. Germline-derived CDR1 and CDR2 are SGDLS and YYNGEE. Trimming took off 5 bases at V and 2 bases at J, with 18 bases between the two ends. This chain's CDR3 is CASSPRSSGYTDTQYF. CDR3 DNA sequence: TGTGCCAGCAGTCCCCGTAGTAGCGGATACACAGATACGCAGTATTTT.

This clonotype was observed a few times. The chain employs TRBV7-8 and TRBJ2-1, with D possibly being TRBD2 (7 bases). Trimming shortened V by 4 bases and J by 8 bases, and 24 bases separated the two germline ends. The CDR3 is made up of 17 amino acids. Germline values: CDR1 SGHVS, CDR2 FQNEAQ. The CDR3 sequence is CASSSRPEGGLFYEQFF. For the CDR3, the DNA is TGTGCCAGCAGCTCTCGCCCGGAGGGGGGGCTTTTTTATGAGCAGTTCTTC.

In nucleotides, the CDR3 is TGTGCCAGCAGCTCGGGGGTAGCGGGAGGCGGCTCCTACGAGCAGTACTTC. Translation: CASSSGVAGGGSYEQYF. The chain recombines TRBV13 with TRBJ2-7, with 10 bases lining up with TRBD2. V gave up 4 bases and J gave up 0 bases; unmatched junction bases: 9. The CDR3 extends over 17 amino acids. Per germline, CDR1 PRHDT and CDR2 FYEKMQ (reference sequence). The variable domain in full, with the rest retrieved from reference TRBV13 and TRBJ2-7, is AAGVIQSPRHLIKEKRETATLKCYPIPRHDTVYWYQQGPGQDPQFLISFYEKMQSDKGSIPDRFSAQQFSDYHSELNMSSLELGDSALYFCASSSGVAGGGSYEQYFGPGTRLTVT.

This chain links TRBV27 with TRBJ2-7, with 9 bases fitting TRBD2. With V trimmed by 2 bases and J by 3 bases, 8 bases remained unmatched. Germline lookup yields CDR1 MNHEY and CDR2 SMNVEV (reference sequence). The CDR3 spans 16 residues. DNA of the CDR3: TGTGCCAGCAGTTTAAGGCAGCGGGAGGACGGCTACGAGCAGTACTTC. Its protein is CASSLRQREDGYEQYF.

This clonotype was found a few times. The genes are TRBV5-1 and TRBJ2-1; no reliable D call. The germline V and J ends were trimmed by 3 bases and 5 bases, with 18 bases remaining between them. This CDR3 is built from 16 residues. Per germline, CDR1 SGHRS and CDR2 YFSETQ. CDR3 in DNA: TGCGCCAGCAGCTGGGTAAGGCGCCTCGAGGACAATGAGCAGTTCTTC. It yields the protein CASSWVRRLEDNEQFF.

This clonotype occurred a few times. CDR3 residues: CASSLRDRGLILSYNEQFF. The CDR3, as DNA: TGTGCCAGCAGCTTAAGGGACAGGGGGCTGATACTCTCCTACAATGAGCAGTTCTTC. The chain has TRBV7-6 and TRBJ2-1, with TRBD1 matching 12 bases. The CDR3 loop spans 19 amino acids. Trimming removed 2 bases from V and 0 bases from J; junction bases left unmatched: 8. CDR1 is SGHVS, CDR2 FNYEAQ, per germline.

This clonotype was observed a few times. The chain joins TRBV19 to TRBJ2-1, with D perhaps matching TRBD2 (5 bases). Germline values: CDR1 LNHDA, CDR2 SQIVND (reference sequence). The CDR3 spans 17 residues. The germline V and J ends were trimmed by 1 base and 5 bases, with 18 bases remaining between them. In DNA, the CDR3 is TGTGCCAGTAGTATAGGCCCACTAGAAGGGTACAACAATGAGCAGTTCTTC. Its translation is CASSIGPLEGYNNEQFF.

Only a few counts were recorded for this clonotype. This chain links TRBV28 with TRBJ1-2; D possibly corresponds to TRBD1 (5 bases). The CDR3 runs 15 residues. CDR1 and CDR2 (germline): MDHEN, SYDVKM. The germline V and J ends were trimmed by 4 bases and 6 bases, with 18 bases remaining between them. DNA for the CDR3: TGTGCCAGCAGTTCCCCCGGGAGGCAGGGAAATGGCTACACCTTC. Residues: CASSSPGRQGNGYTF.

The genes are TRBV9 and TRBJ2-1; 11 nucleotides line up with TRBD2. Trimming cost V 6 bases and J 1 base; bases outside gene matches: 15. This CDR3 is built from 19 residues. Germline assignment: CDR1 SGDLS and CDR2 YYNGEE. The CDR3 DNA reads as TGTGCCAGCACCGACCTCCTGGTAGCGGGAGGGAAGTCCTACAATGAGCAGTTCTTC. Amino acids: CASTDLLVAGGKSYNEQFF.

Ten or more counts support this clonotype. The CDR3 coding sequence is TGTGCCACCAGCAGGGAGACAGGGGGAGGCGAAAAACTGTTTTTT. This translates into CATSRETGGGEKLFF. The genes are TRBV15 and TRBJ1-4; 9 bases line up with TRBD1. The V segment lost 3 bases and the J segment 8 bases; nucleotides outside the gene matches: 7. Germline assignment: CDR1 LNHNV and CDR2 YYDKDF (reference sequence). The CDR3 consists of 15 residues.

The table lists this clonotype with a few counts. The chain links TRBV27 to TRBJ2-3, with 11 bases fitting TRBD2. CDR3 size: 16 residues. Per the germline V gene, CDR1 is MNHEY and CDR2 is SMNVEV (reference sequence). The ends lost 3 bases at V and 2 bases at J; junction bases unmatched: 4. CDR3 nucleotide sequence: TGTGCCAGCAGTTTCTTGACTAGCGGGGTCACAGATACGCAGTATTTT. It yields the protein CASSFLTSGVTDTQYF.

A few counts support this clonotype. The J gene is TRBJ1-5, the V gene TRBV4-2; D is unresolved. The ends were cut back, 4 bases at V and 3 bases at J, with 7 bases in the middle. CDR3 length: 13 residues. Germline assignment: CDR1 LGHNA and CDR2 YNFKEQ. CDR3 amino acids: CASSPHLNQPQHF. CDR3 sequence (DNA): TGTGCCAGCAGCCCCCACCTCAATCAGCCCCAGCATTTT.

The chain combines TRBV24-1 with TRBJ2-1; unclear D gene. The CDR3 runs to 14 residues. Deletions cut 6 bases from V and 5 bases from J, with 13 bases between. Germline CDR1 reads KGHDR; CDR2 reads SFDVKD. The CDR3 reads CATSLGWADNEQFF. The CDR3, as DNA: TGTGCCACCAGTCTGGGTTGGGCAGACAATGAGCAGTTCTTC.

This clonotype was seen more than once but under ten times. The V gene is TRBV4-2, the J gene TRBJ2-4; D is unresolved. Germline V gene lookup returns CDR1 LGHNA and CDR2 YNFKEQ. V lost 0 bases to trimming and J lost 0 bases, with 9 bases between them. There are 16 residues in the CDR3. The CDR3 DNA reads as TGTGCCAGCAGCCAAGAACCGTCGGTAGCCAAAAACATTCAGTACTTC. It is translated as CASSQEPSVAKNIQYF.

The chain uses TRBV12-5 and TRBJ2-2, with D possibly TRBD2 on 5 matching bases. Trimming cost V 6 bases and J 4 bases, with 21 bases left between them. Germline values: CDR1 LGHNT, CDR2 FRNRAP. The CDR3 has 17 amino acids. The CDR3 DNA reads as TGTGCTAGTGGACTCCTTTCAGGAGGCTCGGGCACCGGGGAGCTGTTTTTT. It translates to CASGLLSGGSGTGELFF. Full variable domain (rest looked up from reference TRBV12-5 and TRBJ2-2): DARVTQTPRHKVTEMGQEVTMRCQPILGHNTVFWYRQTMMQGLELLAYFRNRAPLDDSGMPKDRFSAEMPDATLATLKIQPSEPRDSAVYFCASGLLSGGSGTGELFFGEGSRLTVL.

The J gene is TRBJ2-1, the V gene TRBV7-9; TRBD1 agrees at 7 bases. The CDR3 contains 13 residues. V trimming: 3 bases; J trimming: 5 bases; junction bases outside the gene matches: 1. Germline CDR1 is SEHNR and CDR2 is FQNEAQ (reference sequence). CDR3 coding DNA: TGTGCCAGCAGCTTTGGACAGGACAATGAGCAGTTCTTC. It translates to CASSFGQDNEQFF.

The chain recombines TRBV6-5 with TRBJ2-7; D not resolved. The CDR3 covers 14 residues. The V end lost 0 bases, the J end lost 3 bases, and 9 bases lay between the germline ends. Germline V gene data show CDR1 as MNHEY and CDR2 as SVGAGI. The CDR3 DNA reads as TGTGCCAGCAGTTACTCGATTGGGGACTACGAGCAGTACTTC. It codes for CASSYSIGDYEQYF.

This clonotype has just a few counts. This chain connects TRBV9 to TRBJ2-7; D is possibly TRBD1 (5 bases). V dropped 2 bases and J dropped 2 bases, with 14 bases sitting between them. This CDR3 has 15 residues. Germline-derived CDR1 and CDR2 are SGDLS and YYNGEE. In DNA, the CDR3 is TGTGCCAGCAGCGTGGGTCAGGGATTTACCTACGAGCAGTACGTC. This sequence encodes CASSVGQGFTYEQYV.

This chain links TRBV27 with TRBJ2-7, with D maybe TRBD2 (6 bases). V gave up 4 bases and J gave up 3 bases, with 22 bases separating them. The CDR3 has 17 amino acids. Germline V lookup: CDR1 MNHEY, CDR2 SMNVEV (reference sequence). CDR3 in amino acids: CASSSLPGDPLGYEQYV. CDR3 bases: TGTGCCAGCAGTTCCCTCCCGGGGGACCCCTTGGGCTACGAGCAGTACGTC.

The chain links TRBV27 to TRBJ2-7, with a possible D match to TRBD1 (5 bases). The ends were cut back, 6 bases at V and 1 base at J, with 19 bases in the middle. The germline CDR1 and CDR2 sequences are MNHEY and SMNVEV (reference sequence). This CDR3 has 16 amino acids. The CDR3 DNA sequence: TGTGCCAGCAGCCCCTCGAACCTACAGGATTCCTACGAGCAGTACTTC. Protein product: CASSPSNLQDSYEQYF.

This clonotype was recorded many times. The V call is TRBV10-1, the J call TRBJ2-3; 8 positions agree with TRBD2. CDR1 and CDR2 (germline): WNHNN, SYGVQD (reference sequence). The CDR3 has 14 residues. Losses at the gene ends were 5 bases for V and 4 bases for J; bases not matched to a gene: 5. The CDR3 loop is CASSSGLEADTQYF. CDR3 bases: TGCGCCAGCAGTTCGGGACTAGAGGCAGATACGCAGTATTTT.

This clonotype was observed a handful of times. V is TRBV20-1 and J is TRBJ1-1; D unclear. V was shortened by 0 bases and J by 4 bases, with 9 bases between the two germline ends. CDR1 is DFQATT and CDR2 is SNEGSKA in the germline V gene (reference sequence). The CDR3 has 13 amino acids. The CDR3 protein is CSARDGLATEAFF. The CDR3 DNA reads as TGCAGTGCTAGAGATGGGCTGGCCACTGAAGCTTTCTTT.

The chain joins TRBV10-2 to TRBJ2-3, with D possibly TRBD2 on 7 matching bases. From germline, CDR1 is WSHSY and CDR2 SAAADI. CDR3 length: 16 residues. Trimming removed 4 bases from V and 2 bases from J, with 16 bases in between. CDR3 coding DNA: TGCGCCAGCAGTGTTGAGGCGGGGGCCTACACAGATACGCAGTATTTT. This sequence encodes CASSVEAGAYTDTQYF.

The chain employs TRBV24-1 and TRBJ2-1, with D possibly being TRBD1 (5 bases). The germline CDR1 and CDR2 sequences are KGHDR and SFDVKD. The ends were cut back, 8 bases at V and 9 bases at J, with 13 bases in the middle. The CDR3 is made up of 12 amino acids. CDR3 DNA sequence: TGTGCCACCACAGGGTCCGACCGTGAGCAGTTCTTC. Encoded protein: CATTGSDREQFF.

V usage is TRBV4-1 and J usage is TRBJ1-2; D gene unclear. The CDR3 has 11 amino acids. V was cut by 0 bases and J by 8 bases, with 4 bases left in between. CDR1 MGHRA and CDR2 YSYEKL come from the germline V gene. CDR3 loop: CASSQDWGYTF. The CDR3 DNA reads TGCGCCAGCAGCCAAGATTGGGGCTACACCTTC.

This clonotype has ten or more counts. The rearrangement links TRBV2 to TRBJ1-1; a possible D gene is TRBD1 (5 bases). Germline CDR1 reads SNHLY; CDR2 reads FYNNEI. The CDR3 consists of 12 residues. Trimming cost V 8 bases and J 1 base, with 8 bases left between them. The DNA of the CDR3 is TGTGCCAGCCCGGGGGAGAACACTGAAGCTTTCTTT. It codes for CASPGENTEAFF.

The chain combines TRBV2 with TRBJ1-1; D is undetermined. The CDR3 runs to 17 residues. The V end lost 3 bases, the J end lost 6 bases, and 23 bases lay between the germline ends. Germline CDR1 and CDR2: SNHLY and FYNNEI. CDR3 loop: CASSDSREYSKSAEAFF. CDR3 nucleotides: TGTGCCAGCAGTGATAGCCGGGAGTATAGCAAAAGCGCTGAAGCTTTCTTT.

This clonotype was counted ten times or more. The gene calls are TRBV5-1 and TRBJ1-1; D is ambiguous. The CDR3 is 16 residues long. Trimming stripped 2 bases from V and 0 bases from J, with 14 bases between. Germline-derived CDR1 and CDR2 are SGHRS and YFSETQ. This CDR3 reads CASSFRPTDLNTEAFF. The CDR3 coding sequence is TGCGCCAGCAGCTTCCGGCCGACGGACTTGAACACTGAAGCTTTCTTT. Full variable domain (remainder filled in from reference TRBV5-1 and TRBJ1-1): KAGVTQTPRYLIKTRGQQVTLSCSPISGHRSVSWYQQTPGQGLQFLFEYFSETQRNKGNFPGRFSGRQFSNSRSEMNVSTLELGDSALYLCASSFRPTDLNTEAFFGQGTRLTVV.

The chain couples TRBV5-1 to TRBJ1-4; D is unclear. CDR1 is SGHRS and CDR2 is YFSETQ in the germline V gene. V was pared by 0 bases and J by 0 bases, with 6 bases between. This CDR3 contains 15 residues. CDR3 sequence (DNA): TGCGCCAGCAGCTTGGCGGATTCAACTAATGAAAAACTGTTTTTT. Its translation: CASSLADSTNEKLFF.

The chain employs TRBV2 and TRBJ2-1; 8 positions agree with TRBD2. V trimming: 0 bases; J trimming: 7 bases; junction bases outside the gene matches: 5. Germline CDR1 and CDR2: SNHLY and FYNNEI. This CDR3 has 15 amino acids. Here the CDR3 DNA reads TGTGCCAGCAGTGAAGCAGCGGGGGTTCGAAATGAGCAGTTCTTC. Translation: CASSEAAGVRNEQFF. Complete variable domain (other parts from reference TRBV2 and TRBJ2-1): EPEVTQTPSHQVTQMGQEVILRCVPISNHLYFYWYRQILGQKVEFLVSFYNNEISEKSEIFDDQFSVERPDGSNFTLKIRSTKLEDSAMYFCASSEAAGVRNEQFFGPGTRLTVL.

This clonotype appeared many times. The chain combines TRBV20-1 with TRBJ1-1, with D possibly TRBD1 on 6 matching bases. This CDR3 is built from 12 residues. V dropped 6 bases and J dropped 1 base, with 9 bases sitting between them. Germline V gene sequence: CDR1 DFQATT, CDR2 SNEGSKA (reference sequence). CDR3 loop: CSATTGNTEAFF. DNA of the CDR3: TGCAGTGCGACGACAGGGAACACTGAAGCTTTCTTT.

The V and J genes are TRBV27 and TRBJ1-1; TRBD1 is a possible D gene (6 bases). The length of the CDR3 is 14 residues. Trimming cost V 5 bases and J 1 base, with 11 bases left between them. Germline V CDR1 and CDR2: MNHEY, SMNVEV (reference sequence). The CDR3 protein is CASSRGGANTEAFF. The CDR3 nucleotides are TGTGCCAGCAGTCGCGGGGGGGCGAACACTGAAGCTTTCTTT.